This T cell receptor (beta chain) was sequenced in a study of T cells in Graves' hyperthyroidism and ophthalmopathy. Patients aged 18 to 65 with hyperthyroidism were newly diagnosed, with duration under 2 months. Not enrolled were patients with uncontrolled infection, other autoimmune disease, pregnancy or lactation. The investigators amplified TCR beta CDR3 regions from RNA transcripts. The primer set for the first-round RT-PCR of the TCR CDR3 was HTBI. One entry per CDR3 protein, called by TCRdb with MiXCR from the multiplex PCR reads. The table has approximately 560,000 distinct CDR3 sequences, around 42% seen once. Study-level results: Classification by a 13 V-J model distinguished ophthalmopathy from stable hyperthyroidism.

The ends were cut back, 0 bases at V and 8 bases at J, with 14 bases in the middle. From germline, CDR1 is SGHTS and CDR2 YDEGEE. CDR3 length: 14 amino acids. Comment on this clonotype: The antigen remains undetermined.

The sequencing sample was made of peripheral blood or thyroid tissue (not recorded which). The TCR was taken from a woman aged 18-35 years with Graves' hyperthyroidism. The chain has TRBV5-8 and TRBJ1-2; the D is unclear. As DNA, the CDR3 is TGTGCCAGCAGCTTGGTAGGCCCGTCCTCCGGCTACACCTTC. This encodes CASSLVGPSSGYTF.